A selection of T cell receptor beta chains follows, all from one sample in a study of CD8 T cells in ankylosing spondylitis. TCRdb recomputed calls from the 5' RACE reads with MiXCR, one row per CDR3 protein. This table holds hundreds of thousands of distinct CDR3 sequences, around 8% found once. The specimen was blood, either unsorted or a sorted T cell fraction (not recorded which). Source of these receptors: a female donor with ankylosing spondylitis or in good health (not recorded which). The conserved cysteine and the conserved F or W are not part of the CDR3 here. Fields, in order: CDR3 protein, V gene, J gene.

CDR3 protein: ASKGADYGYT
V gene: TRBV7-6
J gene: TRBJ1-2

CDR3 protein: ASANTGELF
V gene: TRBV5-1
J gene: TRBJ2-2

CDR3 protein: ASSSPGGLMNTEAF
V gene: TRBV28
J gene: TRBJ1-1

CDR3 protein: ASSLGGTAGATNEKLF
V gene: TRBV7-8
J gene: TRBJ1-4

CDR3 protein: ASSRPGNTIY
V gene: TRBV7-2
J gene: TRBJ1-3

CDR3 protein: SVTSRALGPGYT
V gene: TRBV29-1
J gene: TRBJ1-2

CDR3 protein: SVSGTLGDTQY
V gene: TRBV29-1
J gene: TRBJ2-3

CDR3 protein: ASSLARSGSADTQY
V gene: TRBV7-2
J gene: TRBJ2-3

CDR3 protein: ASSFPGLDLKTDTQY
V gene: TRBV11-2
J gene: TRBJ2-3

CDR3 protein: ARGGGVDQPQH
V gene: TRBV4-2
J gene: TRBJ1-5

CDR3 protein: ATSRVPTGNQPQH
V gene: TRBV15
J gene: TRBJ1-5

CDR3 protein: ASSDTRLNYGYT
V gene: TRBV25-1
J gene: TRBJ1-2

CDR3 protein: SVAGYT
V gene: TRBV29-1
J gene: TRBJ1-2

CDR3 protein: ASSSGATSNQPQH
V gene: TRBV12-3/TRBV12-4
J gene: TRBJ1-5

CDR3 protein: ATSRDQGASETQY
V gene: TRBV15
J gene: TRBJ2-5

CDR3 protein: SVGTVNTGELF
V gene: TRBV29-1
J gene: TRBJ2-2

CDR3 protein: SVEKGPTDTQY
V gene: TRBV29-1
J gene: TRBJ2-3

CDR3 protein: AISGTSYNEQF
V gene: TRBV11-2
J gene: TRBJ2-1

CDR3 protein: SASPRTMDGELF
V gene: TRBV29-1
J gene: TRBJ2-2

CDR3 protein: ASKGTASYEQY
V gene: TRBV10-2
J gene: TRBJ2-7

CDR3 protein: AWSGKGLAEDEQF
V gene: TRBV30
J gene: TRBJ2-1

CDR3 protein: ASSPLAARNTGELF
V gene: TRBV12-3/TRBV12-4
J gene: TRBJ2-2

CDR3 protein: ASSLESIVGNEQF
V gene: TRBV7-9
J gene: TRBJ2-1

CDR3 protein: ASSETGGLNGEAF
V gene: TRBV12-3/TRBV12-4
J gene: TRBJ1-1

CDR3 protein: ASSLVAGEYNEQF
V gene: TRBV12-3/TRBV12-4
J gene: TRBJ2-1

CDR3 protein: AISESTHEKLF
V gene: TRBV10-3
J gene: TRBJ1-4

CDR3 protein: ASSQGFSYGYT
V gene: TRBV3-1
J gene: TRBJ1-2

CDR3 protein: ATLFKGTEAF
V gene: TRBV7-9
J gene: TRBJ1-1

CDR3 protein: SARTHTGAF
V gene: TRBV20-1
J gene: TRBJ1-1

CDR3 protein: ASSLAEDWVGEQF
V gene: TRBV5-5
J gene: TRBJ2-1

CDR3 protein: SAGQSEGPLH
V gene: TRBV29-1
J gene: TRBJ1-6

CDR3 protein: AISELAGVDTQY
V gene: TRBV10-3
J gene: TRBJ2-3

CDR3 protein: ASSGGGLAGGATYEQY
V gene: TRBV7-8
J gene: TRBJ2-7

CDR3 protein: ASRSGAGNTEAF
V gene: TRBV12-3/TRBV12-4
J gene: TRBJ1-1

CDR3 protein: ASSPLSRGDTEAF
V gene: TRBV18
J gene: TRBJ1-1

CDR3 protein: ASSPRGLLEQY
V gene: TRBV7-9
J gene: TRBJ2-7

CDR3 protein: ASSWPPSEKLF
V gene: TRBV5-5
J gene: TRBJ1-4

CDR3 protein: ASSFSGRLSSYNEQF
V gene: TRBV7-6
J gene: TRBJ2-1

CDR3 protein: SVPESRGLGNEQF
V gene: TRBV29-1
J gene: TRBJ2-1

CDR3 protein: AISLGFGTGNWTGELF
V gene: TRBV12-3/TRBV12-4
J gene: TRBJ2-2

CDR3 protein: ASSLTRTSGSSYNEQF
V gene: TRBV13
J gene: TRBJ2-1

CDR3 protein: ASSLEAGGGAF
V gene: TRBV11-3
J gene: TRBJ1-1

CDR3 protein: SARRVGGNRGDQPQH
V gene: TRBV20-1
J gene: TRBJ1-5

CDR3 protein: ASSLDARVGRPNTEAF
V gene: TRBV5-6
J gene: TRBJ1-1

CDR3 protein: ASSSSDVSNQPQH
V gene: TRBV7-9
J gene: TRBJ1-5

CDR3 protein: SARDRAGGPREQY
V gene: TRBV20-1
J gene: TRBJ2-7

CDR3 protein: SALKALSYNEQF
V gene: TRBV20-1
J gene: TRBJ2-1

CDR3 protein: ASSLETVAYEQY
V gene: TRBV7-2
J gene: TRBJ2-7

CDR3 protein: ASSFTSRGETQY
V gene: TRBV7-2
J gene: TRBJ2-5

CDR3 protein: SVEPTGRGYT
V gene: TRBV29-1
J gene: TRBJ1-2

CDR3 protein: ASTVPESSGAEQF
V gene: TRBV28
J gene: TRBJ2-1

CDR3 protein: ASRVGRTGKAF
V gene: TRBV13
J gene: TRBJ1-1